This TCR beta chain was identified in a study of cytomegalovirus exposure and HLA in healthy donors. The J segment lost 2 bases and the V segment lost 4 bases, leaving 9 bases of the junction unmatched. This CDR3 has 16 amino acids. Sampled while nominally healthy, donors likely had unrecorded immune exposures. Concerning this clone: Its antigen is not known.

Overall study findings and caveats: Most TCR beta V segments were productive about 87% or about 30% of the time in an earlier analysis.

60 Vbeta and 13 Jbeta primers were used in PCR. Assay used: immunoSEQ multiplex PCR; TCRdb lists only in-frame clones, some missing. The sample carries 85,000 to 130,000 clones, 84% recorded once. This TCR was sampled from a woman younger than 35 in good health and CMV-seronegative. This rearrangement joins TRBV23-1 to TRBJ2-7; 9 bases are shared with TRBD1. TRBV23-1 is an ORF, with its function uncertain. Sequencing was carried out using PBMCs. In DNA, the CDR3 is TGCGCCAGCAGTCCCATTACAGGGGGCCTTCCCTACGAGCAGTACTTC. This encodes CASSPITGGLPYEQYF.